This T cell receptor beta chain was profiled in a study of OX40 agonist ivuxolimab in advanced cancers. Sequencing used immunoSEQ multiplex PCR; TCRdb keeps in-frame clones, though not all of them. The table includes roughly 43,000 clones, over 75% detected once. This clone appeared a few times. Trimming cost V 4 bases and J 3 bases; bases outside gene matches: 6. The CDR3 has 15 residues. CDR1 and CDR2 from the germline V gene are SGHKS and YYEKEE (reference sequence). V is TRBV5-5 and J is TRBJ1-5, with TRBD1 matching 8 bases. The specimen comprised CD4+ or CD8+ T cells sorted from blood, sampled in a trial of the OX40 agonist ivuxolimab. The TCR comes from an adult with an advanced solid tumor such as melanoma, head and neck, liver or kidney cancer. CDR3 protein: CASSTDRVDNQPQHF. DNA of the CDR3: TGTGCCAGCAGCACGGACAGGGTTGACAATCAGCCCCAGCATTTT.